One T cell receptor (beta chain) is described in this entry. The V gene's germline CDR1 is SGHRS and CDR2 YFSETQ. This CDR3 spans 17 amino acids. J was trimmed by 5 bases and V by 3 bases; bases with no gene match: 17. These data come from a study of identical twins. TCRdb reprocessed the 5' RACE reads via MiXCR and lists one record per CDR3 protein. This sample has around 530,000 distinct CDR3 sequences, with 12% to 15% found just once. The data were also submitted as part of a second study, on yellow fever vaccine responses in identical twins.

Source material: CD4+ T cells sorted from blood. The chain has TRBV5-1 and TRBJ2-7, with 7 bases that match TRBD2. The clonotype was recovered from a woman aged 18 to 35 in good health. The CDR3 region is CASSSLRGRAPSNEQYF. DNA of the CDR3: TGCGCCAGCAGCTCCCTTCGGGGGAGGGCCCCGAGTAACGAGCAGTACTTC.